These 15 T cell receptor beta chains originate from one sample sequenced in a study of T cells in Graves' hyperthyroidism and ophthalmopathy. Using RNA transcripts as the source, TCR beta CDR3 regions were amplified. Initially, a first-round RT-PCR of the TCR CDR3 employed the HTBI primer set. TCRdb re-derived calls from the multiplex PCR reads in MiXCR, one entry per CDR3 protein. The sample consists of roughly 290,000 distinct CDR3 sequences, about 15% of them appearing once. Sequencing was performed on blood. Receptor source: a woman aged 60-70 years with Graves' ophthalmopathy.

The rearrangement links TRBV13 to TRBJ1-3, with D possibly TRBD1 on 5 matching bases. Germline loops: CDR1 PRHDT, CDR2 FYEKMQ (reference sequence). The CDR3 has 15 residues. Between the trimmed V and J ends, which lost 6 bases and 8 bases, there was a span of 20 bases. The CDR3, as DNA: TGTGCCAGCAGACGGATGTTGAGGGGCGGACACACCATATATTTT. This gives the protein CASRRMLRGGHTIYF.

V usage is TRBV20-1 and J usage is TRBJ2-7, with 8 bases fitting TRBD1. The CDR3 is made up of 12 amino acids. In germline, CDR1 is DFQATT, CDR2 SNEGSKA (reference sequence). J was trimmed by 3 bases and V by 6 bases; bases with no gene match: 4. CDR3 sequence reads: CSAGQGYYEQYF. The CDR3 coding sequence is TGCAGTGCCGGACAGGGCTACTACGAGCAGTACTTC.

This clonotype was detected many times. The gene calls are TRBV7-2 and TRBJ2-5; 9 bases match TRBD2. The CDR3 is 15 residues long. The germline gives CDR1 SGHTA, CDR2 FQGNSA. The V gene end was trimmed by 5 bases and the J gene end by 3 bases; junction bases not matched to a gene: 7. The CDR3 sequence: CASSRVAGGEETQYF. In DNA, the CDR3 is TGTGCCAGCAGCCGGGTGGCGGGAGGGGAAGAGACCCAGTACTTC.

The rearrangement links TRBV19 to TRBJ2-2; possibly TRBD2 for D (5 bases). CDR3 length: 15 amino acids. V lost 5 bases and J 4 bases, leaving 14 bases between the germline ends. The germline CDR1 and CDR2 sequences are LNHDA and SQIVND (reference sequence). CDR3 sequence: CASSSSGSPTGELFF. CDR3 bases: TGTGCCAGTAGTTCCAGCGGATCTCCCACCGGGGAGCTGTTTTTT.

A few counts support this clonotype. The chain carries TRBV20-1 and TRBJ2-7; perhaps D is TRBD1 or TRBD2 (5 bases each). Germline CDR1 is DFQATT and CDR2 is SNEGSKA (reference sequence). The length of the CDR3 is 20 residues. V lost 1 base to trimming and J lost 3 bases, with 31 bases between them. CDR3 DNA sequence: TGCAGTGCTAGAGTGGATGGGGACGCCAGGGCAAACGCTTGGTACTACGAGCAGTACTTC. It encodes CSARVDGDARANAWYYEQYF.

V gene TRBV7-9 combines with J gene TRBJ2-5; 11 bases map to TRBD1. V trimming: 4 bases; J trimming: 5 bases; junction bases outside the gene matches: 6. The CDR3 runs 15 residues. Germline V lookup: CDR1 SEHNR, CDR2 FQNEAQ (reference sequence). CDR3 loop: CASSYGQGALETQYF. CDR3 in DNA: TGTGCCAGCAGCTACGGACAGGGGGCCTTGGAGACCCAGTACTTC.

This clonotype was seen ten or more times. The rearrangement links TRBV28 to TRBJ2-1; tentative D call: TRBD2 (6 bases). Germline V gives CDR1 MDHEN, CDR2 SYDVKM. The CDR3 length is 17 residues. V gave up 5 bases and J gave up 0 bases, with 17 bases separating them. CDR3 in amino acids: CASSLAVGGYSYNEQFF. The CDR3 DNA reads as TGTGCCAGCAGTCTCGCTGTGGGGGGATACTCCTACAATGAGCAGTTCTTC.

With respect to this clonotype: At one end the junction does not follow the germline gene, possibly because of a read error. The chain carries TRBV6-5 and TRBJ2-1; D not certain. CDR3 length: 14 amino acids. The germline CDR1 and CDR2 sequences are MNHEY and SVGAGI. CDR3 DNA sequence: TGTGCCAGCAGTTACTCTGCTCCCTATAATGAGCAGTTCTTC. It yields the protein CASSYSAPYNEQFF.

This chain connects TRBV7-8 to TRBJ2-7; 7 bases match TRBD1. From germline, CDR1 is SGHVS and CDR2 FQNEAQ. After removal of 1 base from V and 2 bases from J, the junction contained 5 bases not matched to a gene. There are 15 residues in the CDR3. CDR3 protein: CASSLVFQGAYEQYF. The CDR3, as DNA: TGTGCCAGCAGCTTAGTATTCCAGGGGGCCTACGAGCAGTACTTC.

This clonotype appeared many times. V is TRBV18 and J is TRBJ2-7; TRBD2 is a possible D gene (6 bases). Germline loops: CDR1 KGHSH, CDR2 LQKENI. The CDR3 extends over 16 amino acids. Deletions cut 3 bases from V and 2 bases from J, with 17 bases between. The CDR3, as DNA: TGTGCCAGCTCACCCGACCTTGCGGGGATAACCTACGAGCAGTACTTC. Amino acids: CASSPDLAGITYEQYF.

The J gene is TRBJ2-7, the V gene TRBV5-1; 7 nucleotides match TRBD1. V was clipped by 0 bases and J by 4 bases; unmatched bases: 10. This CDR3 has 16 residues. Germline V gene data show CDR1 as SGHRS and CDR2 as YFSETQ. The CDR3 loop reads CASSLDPAGGFYEQYF. The CDR3 DNA reads TGCGCCAGCAGCTTGGATCCGGCAGGGGGTTTTTACGAGCAGTACTTC.

This CDR3 is CASSQANYEQYF. The CDR3 DNA reads TGCGCCAGCAGCCAGGCCAACTACGAGCAGTACTTC. The chain employs TRBV5-1 and TRBJ2-7; D is ambiguous. The CDR3 covers 12 residues. CDR1 and CDR2 (germline): SGHRS, YFSETQ. V was clipped by 4 bases and J by 3 bases, with 8 bases between them.

This clonotype was observed many times. The chain carries TRBV12-3 or TRBV12-4 and TRBJ2-7; D is ambiguous. Between the trimmed V and J ends, which lost 4 bases and 1 base, there was a span of 11 bases. This CDR3 is 14 amino acids long. CDR3 sequence: CASSYPYRSYEQYF. CDR3 nucleotide sequence: TGTGCCAGCAGTTATCCATACAGATCCTACGAGCAGTACTTC.

This chain links TRBV6-1 with TRBJ1-5; D unresolved. Trimming shortened V by 5 bases and J by 3 bases, and 8 bases separated the two germline ends. CDR3 length: 13 residues. Per germline, CDR1 MNHNS and CDR2 SASEGT. For the CDR3, the DNA is TGTGCCAGCAGTCCCAACCACAATCAGCCCCAGCATTTT. Protein sequence: CASSPNHNQPQHF.

This clonotype was seen repeatedly, ten times or more. This chain links TRBV11-2 with TRBJ2-5; 9 positions agree with TRBD1. Germline lookup yields CDR1 SGHAT and CDR2 FQNNGV. The CDR3 is 12 amino acids. J gave up 12 bases and V 5 bases, and 7 bases lay outside the gene matches. This CDR3 reads CASSELQGAEYF. The CDR3 nucleotides read TGTGCCAGCAGCGAGCTACAGGGGGCAGAGTACTTC.